This paragraph reports one T cell receptor (beta chain). Its antigen remains unidentified. The data originate from a study of T cells in Graves' hyperthyroidism and ophthalmopathy. General study findings and limits: Researchers found most expanded thyroid clonotypes above 0.001 in blood as well.

Each patient was aged 18 to 65 and had newly diagnosed hyperthyroidism of under 2 months' duration. Progressors' blood was drawn at hyperthyroidism diagnosis, before ophthalmopathy symptoms. The PBMCs were sourced from fresh peripheral blood (around 10 ml). TCR beta CDR3 sequences were amplified from RNA transcripts. RT-PCR in the first round (using the HTBI primer set) targeted the TCR CDR3. TCRdb processed the multiplex PCR reads anew with MiXCR; each CDR3 protein has one entry. Of approximately 360,000 distinct CDR3 sequences listed, 15% to 17% were seen once; the top ten hold 25% to 35%. Trimming removed 6 bases from V and 4 bases from J; junction bases left unmatched: 10. The CDR3 totals 16 residues. Germline CDR1 SQVTM, CDR2 ANQGSEA.

The sequencing sample was made of blood. The origin of this receptor is a woman aged 18-35 years with Graves' hyperthyroidism that later progressed to Graves' ophthalmopathy. The chain is built from TRBV29-1 and TRBJ2-6, with 9 bases aligning to TRBD1. CDR3 nucleotides: TGCAGCGTCCGGGACAGGGACTTCTCCGGGGCCAACGTCCTGACTTTC. Protein product: CSVRDRDFSGANVLTF.